This T cell receptor (beta chain) was profiled in a study of T cells in Graves' hyperthyroidism and ophthalmopathy. Looking at the study overall: The initial diagnosis was the point when peripheral blood was collected, ahead of any treatment.

Researchers took RNA transcripts and amplified the TCR beta CDR3 regions from them. The HTBI set primed first-round TCR CDR3 RT-PCR. TCRdb re-called the multiplex PCR reads through MiXCR, storing one row per CDR3 protein. The sample consists of around 420,000 distinct CDR3 sequences, roughly 13% of them appearing once. The CDR3 runs to 16 residues. Trimming removed 2 bases at V and 2 bases at J, with 16 bases between. In germline, CDR1 is MNHEY, CDR2 SMNVEV (reference sequence). Aged 18 to 65, the patients had hyperthyroidism that was newly diagnosed and had lasted under 2 months. The genes are TRBV27 and TRBJ2-7; D might be TRBD1 (5 bases). Specimen: blood. This clonotype originated in a woman in her late teens or twenties with Graves' hyperthyroidism. Written as DNA, the CDR3 is TGTGCCAGCAGTTTAATAATAAACTCAGGGACCTACGAGCAGTACTTC. It translates to CASSLIINSGTYEQYF.